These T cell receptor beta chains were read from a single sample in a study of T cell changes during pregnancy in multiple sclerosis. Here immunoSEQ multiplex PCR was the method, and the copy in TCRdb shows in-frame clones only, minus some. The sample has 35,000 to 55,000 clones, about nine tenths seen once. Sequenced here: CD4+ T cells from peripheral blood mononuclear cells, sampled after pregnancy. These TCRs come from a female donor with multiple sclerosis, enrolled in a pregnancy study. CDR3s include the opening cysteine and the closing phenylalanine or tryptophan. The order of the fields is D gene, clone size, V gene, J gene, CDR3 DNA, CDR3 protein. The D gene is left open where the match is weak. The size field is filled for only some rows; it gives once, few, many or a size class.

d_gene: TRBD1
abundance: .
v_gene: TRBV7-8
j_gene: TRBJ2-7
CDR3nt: TGTGCCAGCAGCTTAATAATAGGGGGCGCTTTTTACTACGAGCAGTACTTC
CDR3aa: CASSLIIGGAFYYEQYF

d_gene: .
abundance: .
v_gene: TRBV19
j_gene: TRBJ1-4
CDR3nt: TGTGCCAGTAGTATAAAGGGGAATAGTGCAACTAATGAAAAACTGTTTTTT
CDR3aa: CASSIKGNSATNEKLFF

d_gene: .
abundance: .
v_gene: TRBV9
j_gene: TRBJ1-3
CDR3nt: TGTGCCAGCCGGGACAACTCTGGAAACACCATATATTTT
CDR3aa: CASRDNSGNTIYF

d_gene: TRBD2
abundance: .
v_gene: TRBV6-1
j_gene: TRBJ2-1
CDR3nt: TGTGCCAGCAGTGAACCGACTAGCGGGAGCTATGAGCAGTTCTTC
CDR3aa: CASSEPTSGSYEQFF

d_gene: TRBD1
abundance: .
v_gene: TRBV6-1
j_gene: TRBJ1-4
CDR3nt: TGTGCCAGCAGGCCGGGACAGGGGATGGAAAAACTGTTTTTT
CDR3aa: CASRPGQGMEKLFF

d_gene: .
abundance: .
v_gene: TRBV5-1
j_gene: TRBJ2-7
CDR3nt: TGCGCCAGCAGCTCGACTAGTCTAGGATACGAGCAGTACTTC
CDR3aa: CASSSTSLGYEQYF

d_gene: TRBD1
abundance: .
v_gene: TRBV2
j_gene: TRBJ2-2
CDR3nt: TGTGCCAGCAGAGTCAAGACAGGGCTGGGCGGGGAGCTGTTTTTT
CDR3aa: CASRVKTGLGGELFF

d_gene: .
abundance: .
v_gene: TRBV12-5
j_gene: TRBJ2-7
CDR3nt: TGTGCTAGTGGTCTCAACGCCCGGGGGGCCATTACTGACTTGAACTACGAGCAGTACTTC
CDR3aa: CASGLNARGAITDLNYEQYF

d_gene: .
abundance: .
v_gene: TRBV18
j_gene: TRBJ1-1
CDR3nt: TGTGCCAGCTCACCGCGGACGACAGAGAACACTGAAGCTTTCTTT
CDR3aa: CASSPRTTENTEAFF

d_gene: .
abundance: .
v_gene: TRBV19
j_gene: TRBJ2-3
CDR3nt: TGTGCCAGTAGTATGACCTCGGAGGCGTGGGATACGCAGTATTTT
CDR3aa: CASSMTSEAWDTQYF

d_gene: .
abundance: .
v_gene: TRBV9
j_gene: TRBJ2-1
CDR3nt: TGTGCCAGCGGGGGGCGGGAGAAATCCTACAATGAGCAGTTCTTC
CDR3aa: CASGGREKSYNEQFF

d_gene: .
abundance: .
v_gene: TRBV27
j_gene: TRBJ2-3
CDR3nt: TGTGCCAGCACCCAGGGGTGGGGAACAGATACGCAGTATTTT
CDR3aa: CASTQGWGTDTQYF

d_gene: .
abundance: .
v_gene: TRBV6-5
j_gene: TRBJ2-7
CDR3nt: TGTGCCAGCAGTTACGGGCCTGGTATCTACGAGCAGTACTTC
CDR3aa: CASSYGPGIYEQYF

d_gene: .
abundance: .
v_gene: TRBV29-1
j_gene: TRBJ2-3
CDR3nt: TGCAGCGTTGAAGAGGTAGTAACAGATACGCAGTATTTT
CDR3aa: CSVEEVVTDTQYF

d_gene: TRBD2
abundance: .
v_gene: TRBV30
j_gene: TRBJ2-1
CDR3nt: TGTGCCTGGAGTGTACGAGCGGGAGCTGGCAATGAGCAGTTCTTC
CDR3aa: CAWSVRAGAGNEQFF

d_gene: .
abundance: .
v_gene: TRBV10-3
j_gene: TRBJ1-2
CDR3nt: TGTGCCATCAGTATGGACAGCTATGGCTACACCTTC
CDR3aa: CAISMDSYGYTF

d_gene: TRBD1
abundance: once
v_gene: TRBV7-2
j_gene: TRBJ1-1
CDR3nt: TGTGCCAGCAGCGGGGACAGGGGGTGGACTGAAGCTTTCTTT
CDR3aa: CASSGDRGWTEAFF

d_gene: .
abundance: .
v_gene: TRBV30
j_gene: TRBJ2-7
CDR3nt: TGTGCCGGAAACAGGGGTCGGCTAGCGCACAGCTCCTACGAGCAGTACTTC
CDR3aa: CAGNRGRLAHSSYEQYF

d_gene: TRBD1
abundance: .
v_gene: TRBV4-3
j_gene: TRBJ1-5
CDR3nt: TGCGCCAGCAGCCAACTTCCGACAGGGGGGAACAATCAGCCCCAGCATTTT
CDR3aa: CASSQLPTGGNNQPQHF

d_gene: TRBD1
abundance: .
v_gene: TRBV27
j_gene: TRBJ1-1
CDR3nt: TGTGCCAGCAGTGTAAGACAGGGTATGAACACTGAAGCTTTCTTT
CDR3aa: CASSVRQGMNTEAFF

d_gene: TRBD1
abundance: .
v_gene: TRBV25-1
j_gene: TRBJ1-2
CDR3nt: TGTGCCAGCCCGGGACAGTTTCTCATCTGCGCCTATTATGGCTACACCTTC
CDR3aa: CASPGQFLICAYYGYTF

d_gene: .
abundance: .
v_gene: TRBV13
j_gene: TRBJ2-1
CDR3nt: TGTGCCAGCACCTTCGGGAGCGGAAGCTCCTACAATGAGCAGTTCTTC
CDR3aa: CASTFGSGSSYNEQFF

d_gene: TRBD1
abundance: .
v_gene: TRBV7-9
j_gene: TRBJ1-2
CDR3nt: TGTGCCAGCAGCTCTACAGGGGGCCGTGGCTACACCTTC
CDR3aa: CASSSTGGRGYTF

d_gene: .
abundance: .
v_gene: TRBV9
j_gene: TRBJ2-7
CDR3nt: TGTGCCAGCAGCGTAGCTGTGGCAGGAACCTACGAGCAGTACTTC
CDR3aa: CASSVAVAGTYEQYF

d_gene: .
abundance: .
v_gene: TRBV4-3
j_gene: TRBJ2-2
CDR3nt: TGCGCCAGCAGCCACTTACAGGGACCGAACACCGGGGAGCTGTTTTTT
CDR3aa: CASSHLQGPNTGELFF

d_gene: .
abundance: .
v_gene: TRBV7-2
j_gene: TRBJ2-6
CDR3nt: TGTGCCAGCAGCTTAGATTCAGTATCCGGGGCCAACGTCCTGACTTTC
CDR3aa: CASSLDSVSGANVLTF

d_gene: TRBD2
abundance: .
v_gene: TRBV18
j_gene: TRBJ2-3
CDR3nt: TGTGCCAGCTCACCCGTAGCGGGGAACACAGATACGCAGTATTTT
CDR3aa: CASSPVAGNTDTQYF

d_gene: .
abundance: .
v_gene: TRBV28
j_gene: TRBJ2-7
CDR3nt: TGTGCCAGCAGTTTATCAGCAGGCCCTCCCTACGAGCAGTACTTC
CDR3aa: CASSLSAGPPYEQYF

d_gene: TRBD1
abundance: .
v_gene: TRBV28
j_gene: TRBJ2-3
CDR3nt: TGTGCCAGCAGGTCCGGGACAGGGCCAGATACGCAGTATTTT
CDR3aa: CASRSGTGPDTQYF

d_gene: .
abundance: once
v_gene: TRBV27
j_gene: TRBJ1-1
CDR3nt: TGTGCCAGCAGTTTAGTATTCAGGGGCACTGAAGCTTTCTTT
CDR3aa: CASSLVFRGTEAFF

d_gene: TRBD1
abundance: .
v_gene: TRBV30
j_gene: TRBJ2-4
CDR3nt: TGTGCCTGGACGAGAACAGGACAGGGGGGAAACATTCAGTACTTC
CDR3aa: CAWTRTGQGGNIQYF

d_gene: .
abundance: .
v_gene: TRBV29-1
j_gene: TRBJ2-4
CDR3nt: TGCAGCGCGGCGGAGGGGAGAAACATTCAGTACTTC
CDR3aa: CSAAEGRNIQYF

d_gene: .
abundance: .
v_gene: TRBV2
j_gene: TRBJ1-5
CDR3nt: TGTGCCAGCACTTTTTGGGACAACAATCAGCCCCAGCATTTT
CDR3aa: CASTFWDNNQPQHF

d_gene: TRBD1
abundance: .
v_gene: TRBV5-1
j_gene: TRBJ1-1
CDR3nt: TGCGCCAGCAGTCTTACAGGGGCTTCTGAAGCTTTCTTT
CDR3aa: CASSLTGASEAFF

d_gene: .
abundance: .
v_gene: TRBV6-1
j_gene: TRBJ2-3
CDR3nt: TGTGCCAGCCAAGGGAGCGATACGCAGTATTTT
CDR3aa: CASQGSDTQYF

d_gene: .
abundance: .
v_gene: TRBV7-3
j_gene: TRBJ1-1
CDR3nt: TGTGCCAGCAGCGGGAGAGTGAACACTGAAGCTTTCTTT
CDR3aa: CASSGRVNTEAFF

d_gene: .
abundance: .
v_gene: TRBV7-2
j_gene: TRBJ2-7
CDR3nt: TGTGCCAGCAGCGCTCGACTCTTCAAGAGCTCCTACGAGCAGTACTTC
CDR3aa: CASSARLFKSSYEQYF

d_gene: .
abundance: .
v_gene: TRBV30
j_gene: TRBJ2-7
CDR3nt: TGTGCCTGGAGTGAGGCAAGGGGTTTGTACTTC
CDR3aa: CAWSEARGLYF

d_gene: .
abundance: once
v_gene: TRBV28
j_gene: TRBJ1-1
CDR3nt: TGTGCCAGCAGTTTACCCATGGGGGGAAATGAAGCTTTCTTT
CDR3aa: CASSLPMGGNEAFF

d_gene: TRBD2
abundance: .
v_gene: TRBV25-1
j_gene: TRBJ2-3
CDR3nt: TGTGCCAGCAGCGGGACTAGCGGAGGCACAGATACGCAGTATTTT
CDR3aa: CASSGTSGGTDTQYF

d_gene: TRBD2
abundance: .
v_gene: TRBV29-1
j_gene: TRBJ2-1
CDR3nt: TGCAGCGCCAGGACTAGCGGGAGTTACAATGAGCAGTTCTTC
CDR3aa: CSARTSGSYNEQFF

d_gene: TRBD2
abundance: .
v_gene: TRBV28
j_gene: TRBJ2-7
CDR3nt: TGTGCCAGCAGCCCCTCGACTAGCGGGAGAACTTACGAGCAGTACTTC
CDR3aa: CASSPSTSGRTYEQYF

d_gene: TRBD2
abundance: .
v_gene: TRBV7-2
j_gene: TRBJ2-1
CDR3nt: TGTGCCAGCAGCCTTGGGACTAGCGGCCACAATGAGCAGTTCTTC
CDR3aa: CASSLGTSGHNEQFF

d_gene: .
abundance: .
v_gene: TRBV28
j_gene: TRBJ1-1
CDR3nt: TGTGCCAGCACCCCAAGGAACGGGGAAACTGAAGCTTTCTTT
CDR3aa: CASTPRNGETEAFF

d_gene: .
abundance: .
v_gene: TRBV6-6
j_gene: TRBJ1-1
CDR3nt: TGTGCCAGCAGTTACCCCGGACAGAACACTGAAGCTTTCTTT
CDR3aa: CASSYPGQNTEAFF

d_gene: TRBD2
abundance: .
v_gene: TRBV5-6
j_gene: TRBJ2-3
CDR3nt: TGTGCCAGCAGCTGGGGACTAGCGGGAATGGGAGATACGCAGTATTTT
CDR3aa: CASSWGLAGMGDTQYF